Here is one T cell receptor beta chain with its context. The data belong to a study of T-cell reconstitution after alpha-beta-depleted transplantation in children. This CDR3 contains 13 residues. Trimming took off 3 bases at V and 0 bases at J, with 6 bases between the two ends. From germline, CDR1 is SGDLS and CDR2 YYNGEE. Unique molecular identifiers featured in how the TCRbeta library was prepared. TCRdb analysed the PCR reads with MiXCR anew, one entry per CDR3 protein. The table lists about 400,000 distinct CDR3 sequences, around 20% of them singletons. The sequence derives from a human donor who donated a stem cell graft to a child with acute myeloid leukemia. Material: PBMCs from the stem cell graft donor, obtained from the stem cell graft. The chain combines TRBV9 with TRBJ2-5, with D perhaps TRBD2 (6 bases). In DNA, the CDR3 is TGTGCCAGCAGCGGGACTAACCAAGAGACCCAGTACTTC. It specifies CASSGTNQETQYF.